This T cell receptor beta chain appears in the sequencing data of a study of a mutant IDH1 vaccine in newly diagnosed glioma (dated by TCRdb to 2020 to 2022). Regarding the complete study: Of the 25 to 35 treated patients, approximately 62% were male and approximately 40% were female, and a mean age of 40.4 years was recorded. For exploratory analyses, longitudinal TCRB deep sequencing was carried out in under 30 treated patients wherever samples were available. Prior to enrollment, standard therapy consisting of radiotherapy alone, temozolomide alone, or radiochemotherapy with temozolomide had been administered to patients, with the combination being received by most patients. Peripheral blood was collected at six visits: V03 (baseline), V05, V07, V10, V12 and V13.

The library was produced with the immunoSEQ multiplex PCR assay. Rearranged TCR beta chain sequences were amplified using the hsTCRB Kit according to the manufacturer's protocol. An Illumina MiSeq was used to sequence the TCRB libraries. In the source study's methods: The kit vendor's proprietary platform handled demultiplexing, trimming and gene mapping. Held by TCRdb, this immuneACCESS table contains in-frame sequences only and omits some clones. Under half of the omission traces to an unresolved V gene where checked; the cause of the rest is unknown. V, J and clone size are taken as reported in that table, and D and trimming were inferred from the DNA itself. For this sample there are about 67,000 clones; around 88% appear just once. Roughly 4.4% of the sample goes to the ten largest clones. The sample's time point label is to be understood as: baseline, week 1 (first vaccination visit). Taken with the paper, the label for treatment or condition translates to: pre-vaccination baseline after standard-of-care therapy. Donors had newly diagnosed WHO grade 3 or 4 IDH1-mutant astrocytomas with loss of nuclear ATRX. The samples were drawn from NOA16, a multicentre, single-arm, open-label phase I trial in Germany that tested a mutant IDH1 peptide vaccine in humans for the first time. Blood drawn at visit V03 was used as the baseline sample for immunogenicity testing. Genomic DNA for TCRB sequencing was extracted from EDTA blood using the DNeasy Blood and Tissue Kit.

Between the V and J ends, shortened by 0 bases and 0 bases respectively, the junction contains 13 bases. CDR1 and CDR2 (SGHDT, YYEEEE) derive from the germline V gene. Inclusive of the bounding cysteine and phenylalanine, the CDR3 is 17 residues long. This entry keeps only the CDR3 DNA: 51 bases, framed from base 1. Beyond this particular receptor, the publication reports: Across multiple MHC alleles, vaccine-induced immune responses were seen in approximately 93% of patients. Pseudoprogression appeared unrelated to alterations in the top peripheral T cell clonotypes detected by TCRB sequencing. PBMC samples for TCRB deep sequencing were selected based on availability. The authors stated that sample limitations prevented analyses of patient blood samples from being reproduced.

Comment on this clone: What this receptor recognizes is not known. Qualities for individual bases were not recorded, and no much larger clone is one base off.

The input for sequencing was peripheral blood mononuclear cells (PBMCs), taken from a glioma patient treated with radiotherapy, temozolomide or both. The origin of this receptor is a woman between 18 and 29 years old with glioma. Some clones in this sample may be carry-over from other donors' samples. The chain employs TRBV5-6 and TRBJ1-5; matching of 6 bases hints at TRBD1 as the D gene. The DNA sequence is as follows: TGTGCCAGCAGCTTGGGTGGGGGCGGAGGTAGCAATCAGCCCCAGCATTTT. Translated, this is CASSLGGGGGSNQPQHF.